A single sample gave rise to the 9 T cell receptor beta chains below, sequenced in a study of blood T cell repertoires in COVID-19. Repertoires were generated with immunoSEQ multiplex PCR, while TCRdb's copy carries only in-frame clones and drops some. Among around 72,000 clones, about 87% were seen once, and the ten largest hold 6.4%. The specimen was peripheral blood. These receptors were obtained from a woman in her 70s with acute or convalescent COVID-19.

The chain is built from TRBV15 and TRBJ1-1; 8 bases map to TRBD1. V was pared by 1 base and J by 1 base, with 2 bases of the junction left unmatched. This CDR3 is built from 15 residues. The germline gives CDR1 LNHNV, CDR2 YYDKDF (reference sequence). The CDR3 nucleotides are TGTGCCACCAGCAGAGCTGGACAGGGGAACACTGAAGCTTTCTTT. Its protein product is CATSRAGQGNTEAFF.

The J gene is TRBJ2-5, the V gene TRBV6-1; 7 bases fit TRBD2. This CDR3 region has 15 residues. Trimming cost V 2 bases and J 5 bases; bases outside gene matches: 8. Germline CDR1 is MNHNS and CDR2 is SASEGT. CDR3 in amino acids: CASSELGLDQETQYF. In DNA form, the CDR3 reads TGTGCCAGCAGTGAACTCGGACTAGATCAGGAGACCCAGTACTTC.

The J gene is TRBJ2-3, the V gene TRBV5-1, with TRBD2 as a possible D gene (6 bases). CDR3 length equals 14 residues. Deletions cut 0 bases from V and 6 bases from J, with 11 bases between. The germline V gene encodes CDR1 SGHRS and CDR2 YFSETQ. The CDR3 is CASSLGMRGDTQYF. In DNA, the CDR3 is TGCGCCAGCAGCTTGGGTATGCGGGGTGATACGCAGTATTTT.

This sequence joins TRBV30 and TRBJ1-2, with 8 bases that match TRBD1. Trimming at V came to 1 base and at J to 6 bases, leaving 4 bases not matched to a gene. This CDR3 has 13 amino acids. The germline V gene encodes CDR1 GTSNPN and CDR2 SVGIG (reference sequence). The CDR3: CAWSEGQAHGYTF. The CDR3 region has the DNA TGTGCCTGGAGTGAGGGACAGGCCCATGGCTACACCTTC.

The chain uses TRBV12-3 or TRBV12-4 and TRBJ1-2; no clear D gene. V lost 3 bases and J 4 bases, leaving 9 bases between the germline ends. The CDR3 is 13 residues long. DNA for the CDR3: TGTGCCAGCAGTTTCTCAGACTCCTATGGCTACACCTTC. Translation gives CASSFSDSYGYTF.

The chain is built from TRBV4-3 and TRBJ2-3; no definite D call. The CDR3 has 18 residues. Germline values: CDR1 LGHNA, CDR2 YSLEER. Trimming removed 0 bases at V and 5 bases at J, with 21 bases between. Here the CDR3 DNA reads TGCGCCAGCAGCCAAGACGCGTACACTGCCGCCCAGGAAGATACGCAGTATTTT. Its protein is CASSQDAYTAAQEDTQYF.

The rearrangement uses TRBV5-1 and TRBJ1-1; a weak D match, TRBD1 (5 bases). Trimming shortened V by 5 bases and J by 1 base, and 12 bases separated the two germline ends. The CDR3 is 14 amino acids. Per the germline V gene, CDR1 is SGHRS and CDR2 is YFSETQ. The CDR3: CASSNGAWNTEAFF. The DNA of the CDR3 is TGCGCCAGCAGTAATGGGGCGTGGAACACTGAAGCTTTCTTT.

Only one count was recorded for this clone. The rearrangement links TRBV3-1 (or the pseudogene TRBV3-2) to TRBJ1-4; possible D gene TRBD1, 5 bases. Per the germline V gene, CDR1 is LGHDT and CDR2 is YNNKEL (reference sequence). Trimming shortened V by 2 bases and J by 2 bases, and 12 bases separated the two germline ends. The CDR3 has 16 residues. CDR3 protein: CASSQRGRVTNEKLFF. Written as DNA, the CDR3 is TGTGCCAGCAGCCAAAGGGGCCGGGTGACTAATGAAAAACTGTTTTTT.

V gene TRBV15 combines with J gene TRBJ1-1; D is uncertain. Germline V gene sequence: CDR1 LNHNV, CDR2 YYDKDF (reference sequence). Trimming left V 2 bases short and J 3 bases short, with 13 bases between. The CDR3 loop spans 15 amino acids. The CDR3 loop reads CATSRFSGSDTEAFF. The CDR3 coding sequence is TGTGCCACCAGCAGATTCAGTGGTAGCGACACTGAAGCTTTCTTT. The variable domain in full, completed from reference TRBV15 and TRBJ1-1, reads DAMVIQNPRYQVTQFGKPVTLSCSQTLNHNVMYWYQQKSSQAPKLLFHYYDKDFNNEADTPDNFQSRRPNTSFCFLDIRSPGLGDTAMYLCATSRFSGSDTEAFFGQGTRLTVV.